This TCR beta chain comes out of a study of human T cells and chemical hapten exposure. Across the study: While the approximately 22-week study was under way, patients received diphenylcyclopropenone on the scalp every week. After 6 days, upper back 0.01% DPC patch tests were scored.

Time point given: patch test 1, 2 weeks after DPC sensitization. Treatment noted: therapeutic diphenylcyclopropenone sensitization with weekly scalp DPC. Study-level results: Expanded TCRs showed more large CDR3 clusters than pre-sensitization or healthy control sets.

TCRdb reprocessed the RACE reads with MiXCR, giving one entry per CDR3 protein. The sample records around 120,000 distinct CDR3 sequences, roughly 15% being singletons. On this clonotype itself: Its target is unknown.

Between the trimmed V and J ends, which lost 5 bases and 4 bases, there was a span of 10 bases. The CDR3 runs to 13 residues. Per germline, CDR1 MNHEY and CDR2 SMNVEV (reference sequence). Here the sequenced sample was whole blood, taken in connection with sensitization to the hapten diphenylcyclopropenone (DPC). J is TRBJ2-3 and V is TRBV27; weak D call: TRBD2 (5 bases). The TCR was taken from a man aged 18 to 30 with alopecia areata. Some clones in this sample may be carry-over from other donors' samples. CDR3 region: CASSPQRADTQYF. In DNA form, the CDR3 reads TGTGCCAGCAGTCCCCAGAGGGCAGATACGCAGTATTTT.